Below, 23 T cell receptor beta chains from the same sample are listed, as sequenced in a study of T cells in Graves' hyperthyroidism and ophthalmopathy. TCR beta CDR3 sequences were amplified from RNA transcripts. Using the HTBI primer set, a first-round RT-PCR was run on the TCR CDR3. TCRdb reprocessed the multiplex PCR reads via MiXCR and lists one record per CDR3 protein. The sample holds 450,000 to 550,000 distinct CDR3 sequences, 24% seen once. Sequenced sample: blood. The origin of the receptors is a woman aged 30 to 39 with Graves' ophthalmopathy.

The chain is built from TRBV7-2 and TRBJ2-5; no definite D call. There are 12 residues in the CDR3. Germline V gives CDR1 SGHTA, CDR2 FQGNSA. Trimming stripped 5 bases from V and 5 bases from J, with 9 bases between. This chain's CDR3 is CASSPLMETQYF. The CDR3 nucleotides read TGTGCCAGCAGCCCCCTAATGGAGACCCAGTACTTC. The variable domain in full, with the rest retrieved from reference TRBV7-2 and TRBJ2-5, is GAGVSQSPSNKVTEKGKDVELRCDPISGHTALYWYRQSLGQGLEFLIYFQGNSAPDKSGLPSDRFSAERTGGSVSTLTIQRTQQEDSAVYLCASSPLMETQYFGPGTRLLVL.

This clonotype was observed many times. The V and J genes are TRBV27 and TRBJ1-1, with D perhaps TRBD1 (6 bases). V lost 5 bases, J lost 3 bases, and 16 bases lay in between. CDR3 length: 15 residues. Germline V lookup: CDR1 MNHEY, CDR2 SMNVEV (reference sequence). CDR3 sequence: CASSTPQGGDTEAFF. The CDR3 DNA follows: TGTGCCAGCAGTACCCCACAGGGAGGGGACACTGAAGCTTTCTTT.

Here the CDR3 reads CSVGSQTGAYYTF. The CDR3 coding sequence is TGCAGCGTTGGCTCTCAGACAGGGGCGTACTACACCTTC. The chain links TRBV29-1 to TRBJ1-2, with 8 bases matching TRBD1. V dropped 4 bases and J dropped 10; count of bases not matched to a gene: 11. The germline V gene encodes CDR1 SQVTM and CDR2 ANQGSEA. The CDR3 has 13 amino acids.

The chain employs TRBV12-3 or TRBV12-4 and TRBJ2-7; 9 nucleotides align to TRBD2. The CDR3 runs 15 residues. V shed 3 bases and J 7 bases; nucleotides not matched to a gene: 10. In DNA, the CDR3 is TGTGCCAGCAGTTTTCGACTAGCGGCGGAGGGGGAGCAGTACTTC. This gives the protein CASSFRLAAEGEQYF.

V and J are TRBV6-1 and TRBJ1-1; 8 positions agree with TRBD1. CDR3 size: 14 residues. The germline gives CDR1 MNHNS, CDR2 SASEGT. Losses at the gene ends were 6 bases for V and 2 bases for J; bases not matched to a gene: 5. In DNA form, the CDR3 reads TGTGCCAGCAGACCGACAGGGGCCAACACTGAAGCTTTCTTT. Encoded protein: CASRPTGANTEAFF.

Ten or more counts support this clonotype. V and J are TRBV3-1 and TRBJ2-5; D uncertain. V shed 2 bases and J shed 3 bases, with 4 bases lying between them. The CDR3 extends over 12 amino acids. Germline CDR1 reads LGHDT; CDR2 reads YNNKEL (reference sequence). The CDR3 sequence: CASSQWEETQYF. The CDR3 nucleotides are TGTGCCAGCAGCCAATGGGAAGAGACCCAGTACTTC.

The gene calls are TRBV12-3 or TRBV12-4 and TRBJ1-1; D possibly corresponds to TRBD1 (6 bases). This CDR3 is 14 amino acids long. Trimming cost V 6 bases and J 5 bases, with 16 bases left between them. CDR3: CASRSAGEGTEAFF. The CDR3 DNA is TGTGCCAGCAGGTCTGCAGGGGAGGGTACTGAAGCTTTCTTT.

This clonotype was seen ten or more times. The rearrangement uses TRBV29-1 and TRBJ2-2; the D gene is possibly TRBD1 (6 bases). The V and J ends lost 4 bases and 3 bases respectively, with 12 bases between them. CDR1 is SQVTM and CDR2 is ANQGSEA in the germline V gene. There are 14 residues in the CDR3. The CDR3 sequence: CSVVEEGDTGELFF. CDR3 in DNA: TGCAGCGTTGTCGAAGAGGGGGACACCGGGGAGCTGTTTTTT.

The chain joins TRBV30 to TRBJ2-2, with TRBD2 matching 7 bases. This CDR3 spans 13 amino acids. CDR1 and CDR2 (germline): GTSNPN, SVGIG (reference sequence). The junction had 6 bases not matched to a gene; V was cut back by 4 bases and J by 7 bases. CDR3 nucleotide sequence: TGTGCCTGGATGGGCGGGAGCAACGGGGAGCTGTTTTTT. Encoded protein: CAWMGGSNGELFF.

At least ten counts were recorded for this clonotype. This chain links TRBV28 with TRBJ2-7; 9 bases match TRBD1. Per the germline V gene, CDR1 is MDHEN and CDR2 is SYDVKM. There are 15 residues in the CDR3. The V and J ends lost 2 bases and 6 bases, in that order; junction bases with no gene match: 8. The CDR3 region has the DNA TGTGCCAGCAGTTTACCGGGACAGGGTTCGAGCGAGCAGTACTTC. Its translation: CASSLPGQGSSEQYF.

Only one count was recorded for this clonotype. CDR3 sequence reads: CASSVEWGYEQYF. DNA of the CDR3: TGTGCCAGCAGTGTTGAATGGGGCTACGAGCAGTACTTC. This chain links TRBV2 with TRBJ2-7; D unclear. The CDR3 runs to 13 residues. With 4 bases removed from V and 3 bases from J, the gap between germline ends came to 10 bases. Germline V gene lookup returns CDR1 SNHLY and CDR2 FYNNEI.

The V call is TRBV6-4, the J call TRBJ1-3; no reliable D call. The V end lost 6 bases, the J end lost 0 bases, and 21 bases lay between the germline ends. CDR1 and CDR2 (germline): MRHNA, SNTAGT. The CDR3 consists of 18 residues. The CDR3 sequence is CASRTSTYSSDSGNTIYF. CDR3 sequence (DNA): TGTGCCAGCAGGACTTCCACCTACTCCTCTGACTCTGGAAACACCATATATTTT.

This sequence joins TRBV7-8 and TRBJ1-5; no clear D gene. This CDR3 region has 16 residues. Between the trimmed V and J ends, which lost 4 bases and 3 bases, there was a span of 16 bases. CDR1 SGHVS and CDR2 FQNEAQ come from the germline V gene. The CDR3 here is CASSSLDRGNNQPQHF. The DNA of the CDR3 is TGTGCCAGCAGCTCATTAGACCGGGGTAACAATCAGCCCCAGCATTTT.

The gene calls are TRBV5-6 and TRBJ2-7; 7 positions agree with TRBD2. Germline V CDR1 and CDR2: SGHDT, YYEEEE. The CDR3 contains 14 residues. Trimming cost V 7 bases and J 2 bases; bases outside gene matches: 9. The CDR3 loop reads CASFGTTTTYEQYF. Written as DNA, the CDR3 is TGTGCCAGCTTTGGGACTACCACCACCTACGAGCAGTACTTC.

Comment on this clonotype: This clone may be a read error of a much larger clone one base away. J is TRBJ1-1 and V is TRBV7-8; maybe TRBD1 (5 bases). CDR3 length: 13 residues. Per germline, CDR1 SGHVS and CDR2 FQNEAQ. The CDR3 here is CAGSGRVNTEAFF. As DNA, the CDR3 is TGTGCCGGCAGCGGCAGGGTGAACACTGAAGCTTTCTTT.

This clonotype came up many times. The chain carries TRBV7-3 and TRBJ1-1; D is perhaps TRBD1 (6 bases). The CDR3 totals 14 residues. Germline V gene sequence: CDR1 SGHTA, CDR2 FQGTGA. V was clipped by 1 base and J by 1 base, with 7 bases between them. This chain's CDR3 is CASSLKGQNTEAFF. The CDR3 nucleotides read TGTGCCAGCAGCTTAAAGGGACAGAACACTGAAGCTTTCTTT.

This chain uses TRBV30 with TRBJ1-2; TRBD1 aligns across 10 bases. V lost 4 bases and J lost 6; bases outside the gene matches: 5. CDR1 and CDR2 (germline): GTSNPN, SVGIG (reference sequence). This CDR3 has 13 residues. The chain's CDR3 is CAWTRDRGNGYTF. CDR3 in DNA: TGTGCCTGGACACGGGACAGGGGCAATGGCTACACCTTC. The variable domain in full, completed from reference TRBV30 and TRBJ1-2, reads SQTIHQWPATLVQPVGSPLSLECTVEGTSNPNLYWYRQAAGRGLQLLFYSVGIGQISSEVPQNLSASRPQDRQFILSSKKLLLSDSGFYLCAWTRDRGNGYTFGSGTRLTVV.

This clonotype was counted many times. This CDR3 is CASSPDPGTEIGNTIYF. The CDR3 DNA reads TGTGCCAGCAGTCCGGACCCGGGGACAGAAATTGGAAACACCATATATTTT. The chain recombines TRBV12-3 or TRBV12-4 with TRBJ1-3, with 7 positions matching TRBD1. V shed 5 bases, J shed 3 bases, and the junction held 13 bases outside the gene matches. The CDR3 runs 17 residues.

Points on this clonotype: Relative to the germline gene, one junction end is altered; a read error may explain this. V and J are TRBV6-1 and TRBJ1-2, with D unclear. Germline values: CDR1 MNHNS, CDR2 SASEGT. This CDR3 is built from 14 residues. The CDR3 protein is CASSEGRVVGGYTF. Here the CDR3 DNA reads TGTGCCAGCAGCGAAGGAAGGGTGGTAGGAGGCTACACCTTC.

This clonotype was detected many times. The chain uses TRBV29-1 and TRBJ1-2; 9 bases fit TRBD1. This CDR3 contains 12 residues. V lost 2 bases and J lost 8; bases outside the gene matches: 3. Germline CDR1 and CDR2: SQVTM and ANQGSEA. CDR3 coding DNA: TGCAGCGTTGAAAACAGGGGGCAAGGCTACACCTTC. Protein sequence: CSVENRGQGYTF.

This clonotype was observed many times. The chain uses TRBV18 and TRBJ1-2; 7 positions match TRBD1. CDR1 and CDR2 from the germline V gene are KGHSH and LQKENI. The CDR3 is 15 residues long. V shed 2 bases and J 1 base; nucleotides not matched to a gene: 4. Here the CDR3 DNA reads TGTGCCAGCTCACCATATCGGGACAGTAACTATGGCTACACCTTC. Residues: CASSPYRDSNYGYTF.

This clonotype was detected ten times or more. The V gene is TRBV5-1, the J gene TRBJ2-7; 11 nucleotides align to TRBD1. The trim removed 0 bases at V and 5 bases at J, leaving 10 bases unmatched. The length of the CDR3 is 17 residues. CDR1 is SGHRS, CDR2 YFSETQ, per germline. CDR3 bases: TGCGCCAGCAGCTTGGGATTCCGGGACAGGGGGGAGGACGAGCAGTACTTC. Translation gives CASSLGFRDRGEDEQYF.

The sample holds a few counts of this clonotype. This chain joins TRBV12-3 or TRBV12-4 and TRBJ1-1, with TRBD1 identical over 8 bases. This CDR3 is built from 17 residues. The V gene end was trimmed by 4 bases and the J gene end by 7 bases; junction bases not matched to a gene: 17. CDR3 coding DNA: TGTGCCAGCAGTTCCGACAGGGGAGACTCGGCGGGTCGTGAAGCTTTCTTT. Translated, it gives CASSSDRGDSAGREAFF.